This TCR beta chain derives from a study of cytomegalovirus exposure and HLA in healthy donors. Germline V gene data show CDR1 as SQVTM and CDR2 as ANQGSEA. CDR3 length equals 12 residues. Researchers ran the PCR with 60 Vbeta and 13 Jbeta primers. Method: immunoSEQ multiplex PCR; TCRdb's copy keeps in-frame clones and lacks some. This sample yields about 120,000 clones, of which 70% to 90% are seen a single time; around 2% belongs to the top ten. About this clone: The antigen is undetermined. The germline gene is not matched at one end of the junction; a read error may be the cause.

Study-level results: The presence/absence work took it that sequencing depth was about the same across donors. Later analysis suggested most CMV-associated TCR beta chains were HLA-restricted.

This TCR was sampled from a man in his forties in good health and CMV-seronegative. The chain carries TRBV29-1 and TRBJ2-5, with a tentative D call TRBD2 (5 bases). Material: PBMCs. This chain's CDR3 is CSFDTRGETQYF. CDR3 bases: TGCAGCTTTGACACCCGGGGAGAGACCCAGTACTTC.